The 30 T cell receptor beta chains given below trace back to one sample, sequenced in a study of blood T cell repertoires in COVID-19. Some clones are missing from TCRdb's copy, which holds only in-frame ones; the method was immunoSEQ multiplex PCR. The table has 160,000 or so clones, about 77% seen once. The material sequenced was peripheral blood. Every receptor here comes from a woman older than 75 with acute or convalescent COVID-19.

V and J are TRBV3-1 (or the pseudogene TRBV3-2) and TRBJ2-3, with D unclear. Germline-derived CDR1 and CDR2 are LGHDT and YNNKEL (reference sequence). Trimming removed 1 base at V and 4 bases at J, with 3 bases between. This CDR3 is 12 amino acids long. The CDR3 region is CASSQGADTQYF. CDR3 nucleotides: TGTGCCAGCAGCCAAGGAGCAGATACGCAGTATTTT.

The chain recombines TRBV6-5 with TRBJ1-6; a weak D match, TRBD1 (6 bases). CDR3 length: 15 residues. The ends were cut back, 7 bases at V and 2 bases at J, with 12 bases in the middle. CDR1 and CDR2 from the germline V gene are MNHEY and SVGAGI. The CDR3 DNA follows: TGTGCCAGCACCGGTGGGACAACCTATAATTCACCCCTCCACTTT. It yields the protein CASTGGTTYNSPLHF.

V and J are TRBV6-5 and TRBJ2-5, with D perhaps TRBD1 (5 bases). The CDR3 loop spans 15 amino acids. Germline V gene lookup returns CDR1 MNHEY and CDR2 SVGAGI. Trimming pared 2 bases from V and 4 bases from J, leaving 14 bases between. CDR3 sequence: CASSYDPGIGETQYF. CDR3 sequence (DNA): TGTGCCAGCAGTTACGATCCAGGGATAGGAGAGACCCAGTACTTC.

The chain couples TRBV18 to TRBJ2-7; D unresolved. V lost 6 bases to trimming and J lost 3 bases, with 12 bases between them. Germline V lookup: CDR1 KGHSH, CDR2 LQKENI. CDR3 length: 13 amino acids. The CDR3 DNA follows: TGTGCCAGCTCCCTCGCGGTGGGCTACGAGCAGTACTTC. Translation gives CASSLAVGYEQYF.

The chain carries TRBV6-5 and TRBJ2-7, with 8 bases identical to TRBD1. Per germline, CDR1 MNHEY and CDR2 SVGAGI. The CDR3 loop spans 14 amino acids. After removal of 3 bases from V and 3 bases from J, the junction contained 4 bases not matched to a gene. The CDR3 loop is CASSYQDRGYEQYF. The CDR3 DNA is TGTGCCAGCAGTTATCAAGACAGGGGCTACGAGCAGTACTTC.

The chain couples TRBV3-1 (or the pseudogene TRBV3-2) to TRBJ2-7; possibly TRBD2 for D (6 bases). Germline CDR1 is LGHDT and CDR2 is YNNKEL (reference sequence). The CDR3 totals 13 residues. Trimming removed 4 bases from V and 3 bases from J, with 10 bases in between. The CDR3 loop is CASSPPGVYEQYF. CDR3 nucleotides: TGTGCCAGCAGCCCCCCGGGGGTCTACGAGCAGTACTTC.

This rearrangement joins TRBV4-1 to TRBJ2-7, with D possibly matching TRBD2 (6 bases). V was trimmed by 1 base and J by 5 bases, leaving 15 bases between them. This CDR3 is built from 15 residues. The germline V gene encodes CDR1 MGHRA and CDR2 YSYEKL. This CDR3 is CASSQGDSYLDEQYF. As DNA, the CDR3 is TGCGCCAGCAGCCAAGGGGACTCCTATTTGGACGAGCAGTACTTC.

The chain employs TRBV7-2 and TRBJ2-5; TRBD2 might be the D (5 bases). V was trimmed by 0 bases and J by 3 bases, leaving 8 bases between them. The CDR3 loop spans 14 amino acids. In germline, CDR1 is SGHTA, CDR2 FQGNSA. CDR3 in amino acids: CASSLARDKETQYF. The DNA of the CDR3 is TGTGCCAGCAGCTTAGCGAGGGATAAAGAGACCCAGTACTTC. The entire variable domain, with the rest obtained from reference TRBV7-2 and TRBJ2-5, is as follows: GAGVSQSPSNKVTEKGKDVELRCDPISGHTALYWYRQSLGQGLEFLIYFQGNSAPDKSGLPSDRFSAERTGGSVSTLTIQRTQQEDSAVYLCASSLARDKETQYFGPGTRLLVL.

V usage is TRBV2 and J usage is TRBJ1-1, with 9 bases that match TRBD1. This CDR3 is built from 18 residues. Germline loops: CDR1 SNHLY, CDR2 FYNNEI. V trimming: 6 bases; J trimming: 5 bases; junction bases outside the gene matches: 19. The CDR3 sequence: CASRRGPGTGYSETEAFF. The CDR3, as DNA: TGTGCCAGCAGACGGGGGCCAGGGACAGGGTACAGCGAGACTGAAGCTTTCTTT.

V gene TRBV19 combines with J gene TRBJ1-5; maybe TRBD1 (5 bases). The CDR3 sequence is 14 residues long. Trimming cost V 4 bases and J 3 bases, with 10 bases left between them. Germline V gene lookup returns CDR1 LNHDA and CDR2 SQIVND (reference sequence). The chain's CDR3 is CASSTGGYNQPQHF. The CDR3 region has the DNA TGTGCCAGTAGTACGGGGGGTTACAATCAGCCCCAGCATTTT.

CDR3 loop: CASSLGGGTDRSYEQYF. Here the CDR3 DNA reads TGTGCCAGCAGCTTAGGAGGTGGGACAGACCGCTCCTACGAGCAGTACTTC. The chain employs TRBV7-8 and TRBJ2-7; 7 nucleotides match TRBD1. This CDR3 has 17 amino acids. Trimming cost V 1 base and J 0 bases; bases outside gene matches: 9. CDR1 and CDR2 (germline): SGHVS, FQNEAQ.

This chain joins TRBV7-9 and TRBJ2-3; TRBD1 agrees at 9 bases. The germline V gene encodes CDR1 SEHNR and CDR2 FQNEAQ (reference sequence). J lost 7 bases, V lost 4 bases, and 9 bases had no gene match. The CDR3 extends over 15 amino acids. As DNA, the CDR3 is TGTGCCAGCAGCTCAGGACAGGGGAACCTCAATACGCAGTATTTT. The encoded protein is CASSSGQGNLNTQYF. Looking up the rest from reference TRBV7-9 and TRBJ2-3 gives the full variable domain: DTGVSQNPRHKITKRGQNVTFRCDPISEHNRLYWYRQTLGQGPEFLTYFQNEAQLEKSRLLSDRFSAERPKGSFSTLEIQRTEQGDSAMYLCASSSGQGNLNTQYFGPGTRLTVL.

The chain combines TRBV15 with TRBJ2-7, with D perhaps matching TRBD2 (6 bases). CDR3 length equals 15 residues. The V gene lost 1 base and the J gene lost 3 bases, with 13 bases spanning the gap. Per germline, CDR1 LNHNV and CDR2 YYDKDF (reference sequence). CDR3 sequence: CATSRGGDRYYEQYF. Written as DNA, the CDR3 is TGTGCCACCAGCAGAGGGGGGGACCGCTACTACGAGCAGTACTTC.

CDR3 residues: CAISASQGNQPQHF. The CDR3 DNA sequence: TGTGCCATCAGTGCCTCACAGGGCAATCAGCCCCAGCATTTT. The chain links TRBV10-3 to TRBJ1-5; possible D gene TRBD1, 5 bases. Per the germline V gene, CDR1 is ENHRY and CDR2 is SYGVKD. The CDR3 consists of 14 residues. The ends were cut back, 4 bases at V and 2 bases at J, with 9 bases in the middle.

This clone was observed a few times. The rearrangement links TRBV5-1 to TRBJ2-2, with TRBD1 matching over 10 bases. J was trimmed by 7 bases and V by 4 bases; bases with no gene match: 10. CDR1 and CDR2 from the germline V gene are SGHRS and YFSETQ. This CDR3 has 16 residues. CDR3 in amino acids: CASSPRGQGVGGELFF. As DNA, the CDR3 is TGCGCCAGCAGCCCCCGAGGACAGGGGGTAGGCGGGGAGCTGTTTTTT.

The chain couples TRBV28 to TRBJ2-7, with 9 bases that match TRBD2. The CDR3 totals 15 residues. The V gene end was trimmed by 2 bases and the J gene end by 2 bases; junction bases not matched to a gene: 4. Germline loops: CDR1 MDHEN, CDR2 SYDVKM. The CDR3 loop is CASSLGLAGTYEQYF. The CDR3 DNA follows: TGTGCCAGCAGTTTAGGGCTAGCGGGGACCTACGAGCAGTACTTC.

This chain uses TRBV6-6 with TRBJ2-7, with 8 bases identical to TRBD1. Per the germline V gene, CDR1 is MNHNY and CDR2 is SVGAGI (reference sequence). V lost 7 bases to trimming and J lost 1 base; unmatched junction nucleotides: 9. This CDR3 is 15 amino acids long. The CDR3 here is CASNPTGGWSYEQYF. The CDR3 nucleotides are TGTGCCAGCAACCCAACAGGGGGGTGGTCCTACGAGCAGTACTTC.

J is TRBJ2-1 and V is TRBV30, with TRBD1 identical over 10 bases. CDR3 size: 16 residues. After removal of 1 base from V and 6 bases from J, the junction contained 9 bases not matched to a gene. CDR1 GTSNPN and CDR2 SVGIG come from the germline V gene (reference sequence). CDR3 amino acids: CAWSGLGDRGINEQFF. The CDR3 region has the DNA TGTGCCTGGAGTGGATTAGGGGACAGGGGTATCAATGAGCAGTTCTTC.

The V and J genes are TRBV19 and TRBJ1-1; D possibly corresponds to TRBD1 (5 bases). This CDR3 has 16 residues. Germline V gene lookup returns CDR1 LNHDA and CDR2 SQIVND (reference sequence). Deletions cut 0 bases from V and 3 bases from J, with 14 bases between. CDR3 in amino acids: CASSIEGRGRDTEAFF. The CDR3 DNA sequence: TGTGCCAGTAGTATAGAAGGGAGGGGAAGGGACACTGAAGCTTTCTTT.

This sequence joins TRBV5-1 and TRBJ1-1, with D maybe TRBD1 (5 bases). The length of the CDR3 is 14 residues. From germline, CDR1 is SGHRS and CDR2 YFSETQ. V lost 3 bases and J 6 bases, leaving 15 bases between the germline ends. CDR3 residues: CASSSQGTVSEAFF. CDR3 nucleotide sequence: TGCGCCAGCAGCTCCCAGGGTACGGTATCTGAAGCTTTCTTT.

The chain couples TRBV7-9 to TRBJ1-5; the D is unclear. This CDR3 region has 13 residues. In germline, CDR1 is SEHNR, CDR2 FQNEAQ (reference sequence). Trimming removed 5 bases from V and 6 bases from J, with 11 bases in between. CDR3 in amino acids: CASSQSSGQPQHF. CDR3 DNA sequence: TGTGCCAGCAGCCAGTCCAGCGGTCAGCCCCAGCATTTT.

This chain joins TRBV5-1 and TRBJ1-2, with unresolved D. CDR3 length: 13 amino acids. Germline values: CDR1 SGHRS, CDR2 YFSETQ. The V end lost 0 bases, the J end lost 4 bases, and 7 bases lay between the germline ends. CDR3 protein: CASSLDSFYGYTF. The CDR3 DNA reads as TGCGCCAGCAGCTTGGACAGCTTCTATGGCTACACCTTC.

V usage is TRBV5-1 and J usage is TRBJ1-2; weak D call: TRBD1 (5 bases). CDR1 and CDR2 (germline): SGHRS, YFSETQ. The CDR3 loop spans 13 amino acids. Trimming stripped 1 base from V and 2 bases from J, with 6 bases between. The CDR3 spells CASSLQGNYGYTF. CDR3 coding DNA: TGCGCCAGCAGCTTGCAGGGAAACTATGGCTACACCTTC.

The V and J genes are TRBV5-1 and TRBJ1-2, with D tentatively TRBD1 (6 bases). The V gene lost 4 bases and the J gene lost 3 bases, with 16 bases spanning the gap. Per the germline V gene, CDR1 is SGHRS and CDR2 is YFSETQ. The CDR3 contains 15 residues. This CDR3 reads CASSRGASSDYGYTF. CDR3 DNA sequence: TGCGCCAGCAGCCGGGGGGCTTCCTCGGACTATGGCTACACCTTC. The variable domain in full, completed from reference TRBV5-1 and TRBJ1-2, reads KAGVTQTPRYLIKTRGQQVTLSCSPISGHRSVSWYQQTPGQGLQFLFEYFSETQRNKGNFPGRFSGRQFSNSRSEMNVSTLELGDSALYLCASSRGASSDYGYTFGSGTRLTVV.

J is TRBJ2-2 and V is TRBV5-1; D call uncertain. The CDR3 spans 18 residues. Germline V lookup: CDR1 SGHRS, CDR2 YFSETQ. V dropped 4 bases and J dropped 2 bases, with 21 bases sitting between them. CDR3 in DNA: TGCGCCAGCAGCCTCTGGGCCGTTCTTAAACTTAACACCGGGGAGCTGTTTTTT. This gives the protein CASSLWAVLKLNTGELFF.

This chain uses TRBV4-1 with TRBJ2-2, with 8 nucleotides matching TRBD2. CDR3 length equals 17 residues. The junction had 9 bases not matched to a gene; V was cut back by 1 base and J by 5 bases. Germline values: CDR1 MGHRA, CDR2 YSYEKL. The CDR3 DNA sequence: TGCGCCAGCAGCCAAGTCCGAGGGCGGGGGGAGACCGGGGAGCTGTTTTTT. As protein: CASSQVRGRGETGELFF.

The chain links TRBV2 to TRBJ2-1; 16 nucleotides align to TRBD2. Germline-derived CDR1 and CDR2 are SNHLY and FYNNEI. The V and J ends lost 7 bases and 3 bases, in that order; junction bases with no gene match: 21. The CDR3 totals 22 residues. CDR3 amino acids: CASKEGSDGTSGRDSIYNEQFF. Written as DNA, the CDR3 is TGTGCCAGCAAGGAGGGTTCCGACGGGACTAGCGGGAGGGACTCGATCTACAATGAGCAGTTCTTC.

The chain recombines TRBV27 with TRBJ2-3, with 10 bases lining up with TRBD2. J gave up 7 bases and V 4 bases, and 5 bases lay outside the gene matches. CDR1 and CDR2 from the germline V gene are MNHEY and SMNVEV (reference sequence). This CDR3 is 14 amino acids long. The CDR3 loop is CASSSSGRGYTQYF. In DNA form, the CDR3 reads TGTGCCAGCAGTTCGAGCGGGAGGGGTTATACGCAGTATTTT.

This clone was seen more than once but under ten times. This rearrangement joins TRBV11-2 to TRBJ1-2; D gene uncertain. This CDR3 has 14 residues. CDR1 and CDR2 from the germline V gene are SGHAT and FQNNGV. V was shortened by 5 bases and J by 5 bases, with 15 bases between the two germline ends. The DNA of the CDR3 is TGTGCCAGCAGCCCTTCCGGGGAGCGATATGGCTACACCTTC. It yields the protein CASSPSGERYGYTF.

This clone was seen a few times. The rearrangement links TRBV6-5 to TRBJ2-7, with 9 nucleotides matching TRBD1. Germline trimming cut 6 bases from V and 6 bases from J; bases unmatched to any gene: 3. The CDR3 length is 12 residues. Germline loops: CDR1 MNHEY, CDR2 SVGAGI. The CDR3 region is CASRSDRGEQYF. CDR3 coding DNA: TGTGCCAGCAGGTCGGACAGGGGCGAGCAGTACTTC.